The rows below give T cell receptor beta chains drawn from one sample of a study of T cell responses to AZD1222 COVID-19 vaccine. Libraries were prepared by immunoSEQ multiplex PCR; TCRdb keeps only in-frame clonotypes and omits some of them. The sample holds 100,000 to 150,000 clones, more than 70% seen once. The specimen comprised peripheral blood, sampled on day 0 of AZD1222 vaccination. These TCRs come from an adult in good health. Both conserved end residues are trimmed from each CDR3.

CDR3 protein,V gene,J gene
SAEERGRGY,TRBV20-1,TRBJ2-4
ASSVATLLGNSPLH,TRBV5-5,TRBJ1-6
ASSLGQRSGNTIY,TRBV6-5,TRBJ1-3
ASSSAGTGRNEQF,TRBV5-8,TRBJ2-1
ASSFLPEGRGNTGELF,TRBV5-5,TRBJ2-2
ASSLSQGSIGNTEAF,TRBV7-9,TRBJ1-1
ASSLPPLGEQF,TRBV12-3/TRBV12-4,TRBJ2-1
ASSYRRPDGAGERTDTQY,TRBV6-2/TRBV6-3,TRBJ2-3
ASSPIPGQSPGNTIY,TRBV7-8,TRBJ1-3
ASSHNSPELGYT,TRBV5-1,TRBJ1-2
ASSLDRNNEQF,TRBV7-9,TRBJ2-1
ASSSRMGNQPQH,TRBV6-5,TRBJ1-5
SVVNTEAF,TRBV29-1,TRBJ1-1
ASSQGQGASNQPQH,TRBV18,TRBJ1-5
ASSRRVGADGNEQF,TRBV4-3,TRBJ2-1
ASSPRPRVAGGPSY,TRBV4-3,TRBJ2-7
ASSLKPSYEQY,TRBV7-2,TRBJ2-7
ASSLTGTGRNTEAF,TRBV5-1,TRBJ1-1
ASSYGGLAGGPLGQF,TRBV6-2/TRBV6-3,TRBJ2-1
ASSLGPITEAF,TRBV27,TRBJ1-1
ASRVPGQGLTNYGYT,TRBV5-1,TRBJ1-2
ASIDSSGRSNQPQH,TRBV5-1,TRBJ1-5
ASRSGSVGAYEQY,TRBV5-1,TRBJ2-7
ASSLRGRDEQY,TRBV11-2,TRBJ2-7
ASSQDRTYGYT,TRBV27,TRBJ1-2
ASSLAGLNEQF,TRBV7-2,TRBJ2-1
ATLQGNGYT,TRBV28,TRBJ1-2
ASSVDRDQPQH,TRBV5-5,TRBJ1-5
ASSSGLAGTNEKLF,TRBV5-1,TRBJ1-4
ATSDLGTGGRPNEQF,TRBV24-1,TRBJ2-1
ASSLVGLEAF,TRBV7-8,TRBJ1-1
ASSLQGATYEQY,TRBV7-8,TRBJ2-7
ASSPIRLAVSYEQY,TRBV28,TRBJ2-7
ASSLAGSAAGELF,TRBV7-3,TRBJ2-2
ASSRGTVYGYT,TRBV5-4,TRBJ1-2